This TCR beta chain originates from a study of blood T cell repertoires in COVID-19. Study-level background: Samples came from the United States, Italy and Spain, spanning acute and convalescent COVID-19. The cDNA or gDNA used as material had been derived from T cells, B-cell-depleted T cells, or PBMCs.

Trimming took 8 bases from V and 0 from J, leaving 12 bases between them. The CDR3 runs to 14 residues. Germline loops: CDR1 SNHLY, CDR2 FYNNEI. Methods used by the authors: Nucleated cell number was recorded as an estimate derived from reference gene primer amplification. The table came from immunoSEQ multiplex PCR; TCRdb's copy has only in-frame clones and leaves some out. V and J calls plus clone size are reproduced from that table; the DNA served to infer D and trimming. The sample yields approximately 230,000 clones, roughly four fifths seen once. The sequenced sample consisted of peripheral blood. This clonotype was obtained from a man older than 75 with acute or convalescent COVID-19. The J gene is TRBJ2-3, the V gene TRBV2; the D gene is possibly TRBD1 (7 bases). The CDR3: CASDRAGSTDTQYF. The CDR3 DNA reads as TGTGCCAGCGACAGGGCGGGGAGCACAGATACGCAGTATTTT. Full variable domain (remainder filled in from reference TRBV2 and TRBJ2-3): EPEVTQTPSHQVTQMGQEVILRCVPISNHLYFYWYRQILGQKVEFLVSFYNNEISEKSEIFDDQFSVERPDGSNFTLKIRSTKLEDSAMYFCASDRAGSTDTQYFGPGTRLTVL.